Listed below are T cell receptor beta chains from one sample, sequenced in a study of T cell changes during pregnancy in multiple sclerosis. Sequencing used immunoSEQ multiplex PCR; TCRdb keeps in-frame clones, though not all of them. The sample records 70,000 to 95,000 clones, approximately 95% being singletons. The starting material was peripheral blood, obtained in the first trimester of pregnancy. These receptors all stem from a female donor with multiple sclerosis, enrolled in a pregnancy study. Both conserved end residues are part of each CDR3. D genes are given only for firm matches. Not every row has a clone size; where given, it reads once, few, many or a size class.

j_call | v_call | clone_size | d_call | cdr3_aa | cdr3_nt
TRBJ1-1 | TRBV7-9 | NA | NA | CASSFPTENTEAFF | TGTGCCAGCAGCTTCCCGACAGAAAACACTGAAGCTTTCTTT
TRBJ1-5 | TRBV7-9 | NA | TRBD1 | CASSPPGGLGQPQHF | TGTGCCAGCAGCCCCCCAGGGGGCTTGGGACAGCCCCAGCATTTT
TRBJ2-2 | TRBV19 | NA | NA | CASGTNRDTGELFF | TGTGCCAGCGGTACGAACAGAGACACCGGGGAGCTGTTTTTT
TRBJ1-5 | TRBV2 | NA | NA | CASSGSGMGLGNQPQHF | TGTGCCAGCAGTGGGTCAGGGATGGGGCTCGGCAATCAGCCCCAGCATTTT
TRBJ1-4 | TRBV13 | NA | NA | CASSSGGGEKLFF | TGTGCCAGCAGCTCTGGGGGCGGTGAAAAACTGTTTTTT
TRBJ2-6 | TRBV19 | NA | NA | CASSIHTGSGANVLTF | TGTGCCAGTAGTATACATACAGGCTCTGGGGCCAACGTCCTGACTTTC
TRBJ2-3 | TRBV4-1 | once | NA | CASSQDRGTTDTQYF | TGCGCCAGCAGCCAAGATCGGGGTACCACAGATACGCAGTATTTT
TRBJ1-1 | TRBV5-1 | NA | NA | CASSLAEGDAEAFF | TGCGCCAGCAGCTTGGCCGAGGGGGACGCTGAAGCTTTCTTT
TRBJ2-3 | TRBV9 | NA | NA | CASSGGGSTDTQYF | TGTGCCAGCAGCGGAGGCGGGTCCACAGATACGCAGTATTTT
TRBJ2-3 | TRBV7-6 | NA | NA | CASSSSPRGTDTQYF | TGTGCCAGCAGCTCATCCCCCAGGGGAACAGATACGCAGTATTTT
TRBJ2-7 | TRBV10-3 | once | TRBD1 | CAVQGAEVSSYEQYF | TGTGCCGTACAGGGGGCAGAAGTAAGCTCCTACGAGCAGTACTTC
TRBJ2-5 | TRBV5-1 | NA | TRBD2 | CASSLVLGGETQYF | TGCGCCAGCAGCTTGGTTCTCGGGGGGGAGACCCAGTACTTC
TRBJ1-1 | TRBV5-6 | once | TRBD1 | CASSPSATGRDTEAFF | TGTGCCAGCAGCCCCTCGGCGACAGGGCGGGACACTGAAGCTTTCTTT
TRBJ1-3 | TRBV10-3 | NA | TRBD1 | CAISGSGQGRESGNTIYF | TGTGCCATCAGTGGATCGGGACAGGGAAGGGAGAGTGGAAACACCATATATTTT
TRBJ2-3 | TRBV7-9 | NA | TRBD1 | CASSHGGTVITDTQYF | TGTGCCAGCAGCCACGGTGGGACAGTAATCACAGATACGCAGTATTTT
TRBJ1-6 | TRBV27 | NA | NA | CASSLDSRSPLHF | TGTGCCAGCAGTTTAGACAGCAGGTCACCCCTCCACTTT
TRBJ2-3 | TRBV6-1 | NA | TRBD2 | CASSDLRGWGGVTDTQYF | TGTGCCAGCAGTGACCTCCGGGGGTGGGGGGGAGTCACAGATACGCAGTATTTT
TRBJ2-7 | TRBV2 | NA | TRBD2 | CARTKLAGSSYEQYF | TGTGCCAGGACAAAACTAGCGGGGTCATCCTACGAGCAGTACTTC
TRBJ2-1 | TRBV7-8 | NA | NA | CASSLTRNDEQFF | TGTGCCAGCAGTTTGACTAGGAACGATGAGCAGTTCTTC
TRBJ1-1 | TRBV27 | few | NA | CASSLSYTLTTEAFF | TGTGCCAGCAGTTTATCGTATACCCTGACAACTGAAGCTTTCTTT
TRBJ1-5 | TRBV6-1 | NA | NA | CASLWADTNQPQHF | TGTGCCAGCCTTTGGGCCGACACCAATCAGCCCCAGCATTTT
TRBJ2-7 | TRBV11-2 | NA | NA | CASRPWQGLTYEQYF | TGTGCCAGCAGGCCATGGCAGGGATTGACCTACGAGCAGTACTTC
TRBJ1-1 | TRBV15 | NA | NA | CATSGDRGNMNTEAFF | TGTGCCACCAGCGGCGACCGGGGGAATATGAACACTGAAGCTTTCTTT
TRBJ2-2 | TRBV19 | NA | TRBD1 | CASTQPGQANTGELFF | TGTGCCAGTACCCAACCGGGACAGGCGAACACCGGGGAGCTGTTTTTT
TRBJ1-1 | TRBV18 | NA | TRBD1 | CASSRGQGSLNTEAFF | TGTGCCAGCTCACGGGGACAGGGCAGCTTGAACACTGAAGCTTTCTTT
TRBJ2-5 | TRBV7-8 | NA | TRBD2 | CASSVTSGWYQETQYF | TGTGCCAGCAGCGTGACTAGCGGTTGGTACCAAGAGACCCAGTACTTC
TRBJ1-1 | TRBV27 | once | TRBD1 | CASRISQGGRNTEAFF | TGTGCCAGCAGAATCTCGCAGGGGGGAAGGAACACTGAAGCTTTCTTT
TRBJ1-1 | TRBV27 | NA | TRBD1 | CASSGQVNTEAFF | TGTGCCAGCAGTGGACAGGTGAACACTGAAGCTTTCTTT
TRBJ1-6 | TRBV5-1 | NA | TRBD1 | CASSLEVGGNSPLHF | TGCGCCAGCAGCTTGGAGGTAGGGGGCAATTCACCCCTCCACTTT
TRBJ2-4 | TRBV19 | NA | TRBD1 | CASSIWGTGALHAKNIQYF | TGTGCCAGTAGTATATGGGGGACAGGGGCCCTTCACGCCAAAAACATTCAGTACTTC
TRBJ1-5 | TRBV2 | once | NA | CASKSGEGNQPQHF | TGTGCCAGCAAATCCGGTGAGGGCAATCAGCCCCAGCATTTT